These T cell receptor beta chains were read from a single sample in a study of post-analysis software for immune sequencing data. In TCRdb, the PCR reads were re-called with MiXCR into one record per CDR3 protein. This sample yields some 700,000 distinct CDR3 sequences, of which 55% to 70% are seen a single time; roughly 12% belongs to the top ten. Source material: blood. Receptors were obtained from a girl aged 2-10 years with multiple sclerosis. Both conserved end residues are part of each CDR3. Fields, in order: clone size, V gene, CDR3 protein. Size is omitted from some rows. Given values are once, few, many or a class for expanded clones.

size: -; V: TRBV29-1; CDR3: CSAAPGVTPYNEQFF
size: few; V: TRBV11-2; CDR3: CASSLESAGLTDTQYF
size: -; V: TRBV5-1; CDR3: CASSFSPGQQNTEAFF
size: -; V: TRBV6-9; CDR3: CASSFSPKIEAFF
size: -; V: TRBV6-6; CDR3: CASTPTTGNYGYTF
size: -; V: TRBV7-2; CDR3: CASSLAGGSNTGELFF
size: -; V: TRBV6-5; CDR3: CASRPGGAGETQYF
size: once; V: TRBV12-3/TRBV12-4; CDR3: CASSFGFSYEQYF
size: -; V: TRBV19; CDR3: CASTGGDDSPYGYTF
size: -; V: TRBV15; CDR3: CATSRGRPGHHSNCYGYTF
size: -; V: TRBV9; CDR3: CASSPQAENQPQHF
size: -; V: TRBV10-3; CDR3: CAISESDGGGYTF
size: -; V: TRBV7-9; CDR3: CASSRQFLHGYTF
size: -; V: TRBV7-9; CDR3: CASSPNEQYF
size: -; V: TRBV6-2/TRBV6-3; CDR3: CASTPTGTSYEQYF
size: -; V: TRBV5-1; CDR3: CASSPYRDRGDHEQYF
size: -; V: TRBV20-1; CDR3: CSARAGGTANTGELFF
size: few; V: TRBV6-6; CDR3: CASRISGGGYNEQFF
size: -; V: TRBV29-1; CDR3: CSVGGLGEIYEQYF
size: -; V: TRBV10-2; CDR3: CASSPVGQPQHF
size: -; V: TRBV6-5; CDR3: CASSYRPRSYEQYF
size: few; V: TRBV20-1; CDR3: CSASLMGGRQETQYF
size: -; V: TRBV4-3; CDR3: CASSQDRTMGETQYF
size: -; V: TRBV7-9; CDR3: CASSQGDRGRYTEAFF
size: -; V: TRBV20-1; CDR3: CSARGRFATNEKLFF
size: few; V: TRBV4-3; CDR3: CASSQDPGNYGYTF
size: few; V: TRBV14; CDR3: CASSQGRPYNEQFF
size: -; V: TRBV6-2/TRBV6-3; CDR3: CASNRGTNPYNEQFF
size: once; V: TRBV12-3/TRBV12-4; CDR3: CASSPQGLAGEPQYF
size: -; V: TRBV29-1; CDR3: CSVDQGGRSSGANVLTF
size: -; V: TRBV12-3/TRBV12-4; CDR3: CASSLALAGVRYNEQFF
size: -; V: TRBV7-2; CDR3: CASGGTQETQYF
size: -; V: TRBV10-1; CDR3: CASSDLPSRQRINEQFF
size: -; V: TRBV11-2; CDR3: CASSKGNTIYF
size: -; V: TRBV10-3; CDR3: CAISESKGPQSNEQFF
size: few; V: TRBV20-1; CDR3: CSARGSGGFYNEQFF
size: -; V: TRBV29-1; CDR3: CSVASGIDTQYF
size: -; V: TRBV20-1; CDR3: CSAGAHRAEEQYF
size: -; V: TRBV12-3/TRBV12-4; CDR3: CASSSPQVSYGYTF
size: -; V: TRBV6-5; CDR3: CASSQSSSYNEQFF
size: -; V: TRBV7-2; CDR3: CASSPPAGAVDTQYF
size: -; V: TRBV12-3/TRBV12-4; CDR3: CASRKKEETQYF
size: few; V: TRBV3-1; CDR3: CASSSSGRVDNEQFF
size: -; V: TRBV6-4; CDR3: CASIYRDRGNQPQHF
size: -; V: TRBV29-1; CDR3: CSVAGQDYEQYF
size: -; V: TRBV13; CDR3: CASSLGGGGEQFF
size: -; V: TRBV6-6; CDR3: CASSYSSQGTSYEQYF
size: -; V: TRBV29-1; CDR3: CSSLLYNEQFF
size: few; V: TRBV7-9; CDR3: CASSLPALETQYF
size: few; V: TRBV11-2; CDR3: CASSLGYGSPDTQYF
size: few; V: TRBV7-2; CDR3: CASSFGGARETQYF
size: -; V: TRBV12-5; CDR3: CASGLTPSGGEQFF
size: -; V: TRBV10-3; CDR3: CAIRRELGQGIVPLHF
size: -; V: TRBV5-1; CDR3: CASSLRPVGVGTEAFF
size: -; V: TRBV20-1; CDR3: CSARGTTGNYGYTF
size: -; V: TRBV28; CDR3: CASSLARSRAYNEQFF
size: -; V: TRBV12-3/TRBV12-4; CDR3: CASTLGGPQETQYF
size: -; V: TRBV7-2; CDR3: CASSPSGISGRRSLYNEQFF
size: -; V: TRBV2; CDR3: CASMRAGTGSLGANVLTF